These 27 T cell receptor beta chains were sequenced from one sample in a study of metastatic and nonmetastatic thyroid tumors. Using MiXCR, TCRdb reanalyzed the PCR reads. This sample has some 7,000 clones, with roughly a third found just once. Before thyroid surgery, none of the patients had received any treatment. The sequenced sample was adjacent normal tissue. Source of these receptors: a female donor with papillary thyroid cancer or a benign thyroid nodule (not recorded which). Some clones in this sample may be carry-over from other donors' samples.

The chain has TRBV6-6 and TRBJ2-7; possibly TRBD2 for D (5 bases). Per the germline V gene, CDR1 is MNHNY and CDR2 is SVGAGI (reference sequence). The CDR3 loop spans 14 amino acids. Trimming pared 2 bases from V and 5 bases from J, leaving 13 bases between. The CDR3, as DNA: TGTGCCAGCAGTTACCGGGAATGGAGTGACGAGCAGTACTTC. Residues: CASSYREWSDEQYF.

Only a few counts were recorded for this clone. The rearrangement joins TRBV6-2 or TRBV6-3 to TRBJ1-1; 8 nucleotides agree with TRBD1. Per germline, CDR1 MNHEY and CDR2 SVGEGT. Unmatched junction bases numbered 12, after V lost 5 bases and J lost 1 base. The CDR3 runs to 17 residues. The CDR3 region is CASSHPSDRARNTEAFF. The CDR3 DNA is TGTGCCAGCAGTCACCCCTCGGACAGGGCTAGGAACACTGAAGCTTTCTTT.

This sequence joins TRBV6-1 and TRBJ2-1, with D uncertain. This CDR3 is built from 12 residues. V gave up 6 bases and J gave up 8 bases, with 11 bases separating them. Germline V gene sequence: CDR1 MNHNS, CDR2 SASEGT. CDR3 nucleotides: TGTGCCAGCAGCCTAAGTTTCGATGAGCAGTTCTTC. It is translated as CASSLSFDEQFF.

This clone is large in the sample. The chain uses TRBV7-6 and TRBJ1-6; D is uncertain. From germline, CDR1 is SGHVS and CDR2 FNYEAQ. V lost 4 bases to trimming and J lost 6 bases, with 10 bases between them. There are 14 residues in the CDR3. CDR3 DNA sequence: TGTGCCAGCAGCTCAGACGCCTCTAATTCACCCCTCCACTTT. This codes for CASSSDASNSPLHF.

This clone occurred a few times. The rearrangement links TRBV6-1 to TRBJ2-6; D not certain. V was trimmed by 8 bases and J by 1 base, leaving 6 bases between them. This CDR3 spans 13 amino acids. Germline assignment: CDR1 MNHNS and CDR2 SASEGT. The CDR3 spells CASGESGANVLTF. In nucleotides, the CDR3 is TGTGCCAGCGGAGAGTCTGGGGCCAACGTCCTGACTTTC.

The chain is built from TRBV30 and TRBJ2-7; D is unresolved. CDR1 and CDR2 (germline): GTSNPN, SVGIG (reference sequence). The ends were cut back, 0 bases at V and 7 bases at J, with 10 bases in the middle. The CDR3 extends over 12 amino acids. In DNA, the CDR3 is TGTGCCTGGAGTGTTCAGGTTCGGGAGCAGTACTTC. Encoded protein: CAWSVQVREQYF.

The chain links TRBV20-1 to TRBJ2-7; D may be TRBD1 (7 bases). CDR3 length: 14 amino acids. Germline values: CDR1 DFQATT, CDR2 SNEGSKA (reference sequence). Between the trimmed V and J ends, which lost 5 bases and 3 bases, there was a span of 17 bases. This CDR3 is CSAGGTVYHYEQYF. In nucleotides, the CDR3 is TGCAGTGCTGGAGGGACAGTTTACCACTACGAGCAGTACTTC.

The chain combines TRBV3-1 with TRBJ2-7; D is perhaps TRBD2 (5 bases). The length of the CDR3 is 14 residues. Germline CDR1 LGHDT, CDR2 YNNKEL (reference sequence). The ends were cut back, 3 bases at V and 0 bases at J, with 9 bases in the middle. CDR3 in amino acids: CASSHWTRSYEQYF. For the CDR3, the DNA is TGTGCCAGCAGCCATTGGACTCGCTCCTACGAGCAGTACTTC.

The chain couples TRBV7-3 to TRBJ2-7; D remains unclear. The CDR3 runs 15 residues. V was trimmed by 2 bases and J by 0 bases, leaving 11 bases between them. From germline, CDR1 is SGHTA and CDR2 FQGTGA. The CDR3, as DNA: TGTGCCAGCAGCTTAGGGCCAGCGTGCTCCTACGAGCAGTACTTC. Protein product: CASSLGPACSYEQYF.

Only a few counts were recorded for this clone. The J gene is TRBJ2-5, the V gene TRBV6-5; no definite D call. Trimming shortened V by 3 bases and J by 5 bases, and 10 bases separated the two germline ends. Germline-derived CDR1 and CDR2 are MNHEY and SVGAGI. This CDR3 has 13 amino acids. Here the CDR3 DNA reads TGTGCCAGCAGTTATGGGCTAGGGGAGACCCAGTACTTC. Translating gives CASSYGLGETQYF.

The chain carries TRBV20-1 and TRBJ2-5; weak D call: TRBD2 (5 bases). Germline-derived CDR1 and CDR2 are DFQATT and SNEGSKA (reference sequence). The CDR3 runs to 14 residues. V was shortened by 3 bases and J by 2 bases, with 13 bases between the two germline ends. The CDR3 sequence: CSASPGMGQETQYF. DNA for the CDR3: TGCAGTGCTAGCCCGGGAATGGGGCAAGAGACCCAGTACTTC.

This clone was counted only a few times. The V gene is TRBV15, the J gene TRBJ1-4; 7 bases align to TRBD1. V was clipped by 2 bases and J by 8 bases; unmatched bases: 11. This CDR3 contains 16 residues. From germline, CDR1 is LNHNV and CDR2 YYDKDF (reference sequence). CDR3 DNA sequence: TGTGCCACCAGCAGAAACAGGGGCCGGGACGGCGAAAAACTGTTTTTT. This gives the protein CATSRNRGRDGEKLFF.

This clone was seen more than once but under ten times. The chain has TRBV12-3 or TRBV12-4 and TRBJ2-1; the match to TRBD2 covers 12 bases. V trimming: 6 bases; J trimming: 9 bases; junction bases outside the gene matches: 3. This CDR3 is built from 13 residues. The CDR3 nucleotides are TGTGCCAGCAGCGGACTAGCGGGATTTGAGCAGTTCTTC. This gives the protein CASSGLAGFEQFF.

V gene TRBV6-1 combines with J gene TRBJ2-7, with 7 bases that match TRBD2. V lost 4 bases, J lost 2 bases, and 5 bases stayed unmatched. This CDR3 is built from 14 residues. Germline V CDR1 and CDR2: MNHNS, SASEGT. DNA for the CDR3: TGTGCCAGCAGTGTCAGAGCGGGACCCTACGAGCAGTACTTC. It translates to CASSVRAGPYEQYF.

This clone was detected a few times. The chain has TRBV6-2 or TRBV6-3 and TRBJ1-5, with a weak D call TRBD1 (5 bases). CDR3 size: 16 residues. Germline assignment: CDR1 MNHEY and CDR2 SVGEGT. Trimming removed 4 bases from V and 4 bases from J, with 17 bases in between. CDR3 residues: CASSLEGAPSNQPQHF. DNA of the CDR3: TGTGCCAGCAGTTTGGAAGGGGCCCCAAGTAATCAGCCCCAGCATTTT.

CDR3 residues: CSAEGVAGQTYEQYF. Written as DNA, the CDR3 is TGCAGTGCTGAAGGGGTGGCGGGGCAGACCTACGAGCAGTACTTC. This sequence joins TRBV20-1 and TRBJ2-7; D possibly corresponds to TRBD2 (6 bases). The CDR3 runs 15 residues. The germline V gene encodes CDR1 DFQATT and CDR2 SNEGSKA (reference sequence). The V end lost 5 bases, the J end lost 2 bases, and 19 bases lay between the germline ends.

The CDR3 DNA sequence: TGTGCCAGCAGGGTCCGGGGGGCTGCCACTAATGAAAAACTGTTTTTT. This encodes CASRVRGAATNEKLFF. The rearrangement links TRBV5-6 to TRBJ1-4; D is possibly TRBD1 (6 bases). CDR1 and CDR2 from the germline V gene are SGHDT and YYEEEE. The CDR3 length is 16 residues. V was shortened by 5 bases and J by 2 bases, with 16 bases between the two germline ends.

The gene calls are TRBV20-1 and TRBJ2-7; D is possibly TRBD2 (6 bases). The V gene's germline CDR1 is DFQATT and CDR2 SNEGSKA (reference sequence). Trimming stripped 5 bases from V and 6 bases from J, with 23 bases between. The length of the CDR3 is 15 residues. The DNA of the CDR3 is TGCAGTGCTGACCCGATAGGGGACTCACCTGCCGAGCAGTACTTC. This gives the protein CSADPIGDSPAEQYF.

This chain uses TRBV27 with TRBJ2-1; the match to TRBD1 covers 7 bases. The CDR3 is 13 amino acids. In germline, CDR1 is MNHEY, CDR2 SMNVEV (reference sequence). J lost 5 bases, V lost 6 bases, and 4 bases had no gene match. The CDR3 here is CASRLGQHNEQFF. The CDR3 DNA follows: TGTGCCAGCAGATTGGGACAGCACAATGAGCAGTTCTTC.

V is TRBV20-1 and J is TRBJ1-4; weak D call: TRBD1 (6 bases). Germline lookup yields CDR1 DFQATT and CDR2 SNEGSKA (reference sequence). With 6 bases removed from V and 0 bases from J, the gap between germline ends came to 8 bases. There are 13 residues in the CDR3. The CDR3 here is CSARQATNEKLFF. DNA of the CDR3: TGCAGTGCACGACAGGCAACTAATGAAAAACTGTTTTTT.

By proportion, this clone is medium-sized (0.01 to 0.1%). This may arise from a read error, as a much more abundant clone is one base away. The genes are TRBV5-1 and TRBJ2-7; 8 nucleotides align to TRBD2. The V gene's germline CDR1 is SGHRS and CDR2 YFSETQ. The V segment lost 4 bases and the J segment 6 bases; nucleotides outside the gene matches: 9. The CDR3 extends over 14 amino acids. The CDR3 sequence is CASSPGRAGAEQYF. In nucleotides, the CDR3 is TGCGCCAGCAGCCCGGGACGAGCGGGGGCCGAGCAGTACTTC.

As concerns this clone: Mismatch with germline at one junction end may stem from a read error. This chain uses TRBV6-1 with TRBJ2-2; D is ambiguous. Per the germline V gene, CDR1 is MNHNS and CDR2 is SASEGT. The CDR3 sequence is 14 residues long. CDR3 bases: TGTGCCAGCAGACGGAGATGGAACACCCGTGAGCTTTTTTTT. This translates into CASRRRWNTRELFF.

By its share, this clone is large. The rearrangement uses TRBV27 and TRBJ1-2, with D hard to call. The germline V and J ends were trimmed by 6 bases and 3 bases, with 17 bases remaining between them. Per the germline V gene, CDR1 is MNHEY and CDR2 is SMNVEV (reference sequence). CDR3 size: 15 residues. The CDR3 is CASSLTGLGYYGYTF. The CDR3 bases are TGTGCCAGCAGCTTGACGGGATTGGGTTACTATGGCTACACCTTC.

This clone occurred many times. V is TRBV10-3 and J is TRBJ1-1, with D unresolved. Germline-derived CDR1 and CDR2 are ENHRY and SYGVKD. V shed 10 bases and J shed 0 bases, with 12 bases lying between them. The CDR3 contains 13 residues. The CDR3 loop reads CATRWALNTEAFF. DNA for the CDR3: TGTGCCACCCGGTGGGCATTGAACACTGAAGCTTTCTTT.

The chain employs TRBV5-6 and TRBJ2-7; D remains unclear. Trimming shortened V by 3 bases and J by 3 bases, and 10 bases separated the two germline ends. CDR1 is SGHDT, CDR2 YYEEEE, per germline. This CDR3 spans 13 amino acids. This chain's CDR3 is CASSSPFYYEQYF. CDR3 DNA: TGTGCCAGCAGCTCGCCCTTCTACTACGAGCAGTACTTC.

This clone is labeled large. The rearrangement joins TRBV30 to TRBJ2-1; D remains unclear. Trimming stripped 0 bases from V and 3 bases from J, with 9 bases between. Germline assignment: CDR1 GTSNPN and CDR2 SVGIG (reference sequence). The CDR3 consists of 14 residues. CDR3 sequence (DNA): TGTGCCTGGAGTGTAGCCGCCGGCTACAATGAGCAGTTCTTC. Protein: CAWSVAAGYNEQFF.

This clone appeared a few times. The sample contains more than one DNA sequence encoding this CDR3. The chain carries TRBV27 and TRBJ2-7; no clear D. Trimming took off 2 bases at V and 0 bases at J, with 8 bases between the two ends. From germline, CDR1 is MNHEY and CDR2 SMNVEV (reference sequence). The CDR3 spans 14 residues. As DNA, the CDR3 is TGTGCCAGCAGTTTAACGACAAACTCCTACGAGCAGTACTTC. Translation: CASSLTTNSYEQYF.